A selection of T cell receptor beta chains follows, all from one sample in a study of T cell responses to AZD1222 COVID-19 vaccine. Clones were read by immunoSEQ multiplex PCR, and TCRdb kept only the in-frame ones, dropping some. The top ten hold approximately 15% of the sample, which has 95,000 to 100,000 clones, about four fifths seen once. Sequenced material: peripheral blood, taken 28 days after the second AZD1222 dose. The receptors were sampled from an adult who received the AZD1222 COVID-19 vaccine. CDR3s include the opening cysteine and the closing phenylalanine or tryptophan. A D gene is named only where the DNA matches it firmly. The size of a clone is reported for some rows only, either as once, few or many, or as a class for expanded clones.

>once|TRBD1|14|TRBJ2-7|TRBV19
CASSTGQASYEQYF
TGTGCCAGTAGTACGGGACAGGCCTCATACGAGCAGTACTTC
>NA|TRBD1|15|TRBJ2-5|TRBV6-1
CASRLTGIDRETQYF
TGTGCCAGCAGATTGACAGGGATTGATCGGGAGACCCAGTACTTC
>NA|TRBD1|15|TRBJ1-2|TRBV29-1
CSVDRRWTGNYGYTF
TGCAGCGTTGATAGACGTTGGACAGGGAACTATGGCTACACCTTC
>NA|NA|16|TRBJ2-2|TRBV14
CASSQLLTRNTGELFF
TGTGCCAGCAGCCAATTGCTAACGAGGAACACCGGGGAGCTGTTTTTT
>few|NA|17|TRBJ2-4|TRBV5-1
CASSLVGTTLAKNIQYF
TGCGCCAGCAGCTTGGTTGGGACAACGCTAGCCAAAAACATTCAGTACTTC
>NA|NA|13|TRBJ1-2|TRBV29-1
CSVIPFPDYGYTF
TGCAGCGTTATACCCTTTCCCGACTATGGCTACACCTTC
>few|NA|14|TRBJ1-1|TRBV27
CASSLASGRPEAFF
TGTGCCAGCAGTTTAGCGTCAGGGCGGCCGGAAGCTTTCTTT
>once|TRBD1|12|TRBJ1-4|TRBV27
CASSLTGVELFF
TGTGCCAGCAGTTTGACAGGGGTAGAACTGTTTTTT
>NA|TRBD2|15|TRBJ2-5|TRBV13
CASSSSGGGQETQYF
TGTGCCAGCAGCTCCAGCGGCGGGGGCCAAGAGACCCAGTACTTC
>NA|NA|15|TRBJ2-7|TRBV7-6
CASSGRDTNPYEQYF
TGTGCCAGCAGCGGCCGGGACACCAACCCCTACGAGCAGTACTTC
>NA|NA|16|TRBJ2-2|TRBV12-5
CASGLPAGQNTGELFF
TGTGCTAGTGGTTTGCCTGCCGGACAGAACACCGGGGAGCTGTTTTTT
>NA|TRBD1|15|TRBJ2-2|TRBV9
CASSRRDRQSGELFF
TGTGCCAGCAGCCGAAGGGACAGGCAATCCGGGGAGCTGTTTTTT
>NA|NA|17|TRBJ2-7|TRBV10-3
CAISLTIGGTLSYEQYF
TGTGCCATCAGCCTAACAATAGGGGGGACCCTCTCTTACGAGCAGTACTTC
>once|TRBD2|16|TRBJ2-3|TRBV5-1
CASSWAGTSGTDTQYF
TGCGCCAGCAGCTGGGCCGGGACTAGCGGCACAGATACGCAGTATTTT
>NA|NA|14|TRBJ1-6|TRBV5-1
CASKGTWDNSPLHF
TGCGCCAGCAAGGGGACGTGGGATAATTCACCCCTCCACTTT
>once|NA|15|TRBJ1-4|TRBV13
CASSLKRRGNEKLFF
TGTGCCAGCAGCTTAAAGCGACGGGGTAATGAAAAACTGTTTTTT
>NA|TRBD1|12|TRBJ2-5|TRBV7-9
CATQGTEETQYF
TGTGCCACTCAAGGGACAGAAGAGACCCAGTACTTC
>many|NA|13|TRBJ1-2|TRBV10-1
CASSDYRDYGYTF
TGCGCCAGCAGTGATTACCGGGACTATGGCTACACCTTC
>once|TRBD1|18|TRBJ1-1|TRBV2
CASSFSATGGTGNTEAFF
TGTGCCAGCAGTTTTTCCGCGACAGGGGGGACAGGGAACACTGAAGCTTTCTTT
>NA|NA|12|TRBJ1-3|TRBV5-5
CASSASGNTIYF
TGTGCCAGCTCGGCATCGGGAAACACCATATATTTT
>NA|NA|15|TRBJ1-2|TRBV19
CASTTGPQPNYGYTF
TGTGCCAGTACAACCGGGCCCCAACCCAACTATGGCTACACCTTC
>NA|NA|11|TRBJ1-4|TRBV6-2/TRBV6-3
CASSPREKLFF
TGTGCCAGCAGCCCCAGGGAAAAACTGTTTTTT
>medium-sized|TRBD1|13|TRBJ2-5|TRBV15
CATSTTGGETQYF
TGTGCCACCAGCACGACAGGGGGAGAGACCCAGTACTTC
>NA|NA|11|TRBJ2-3|TRBV12-3/TRBV12-4
CASSFSDTQYF
TGTGCCAGCAGTTTCTCAGATACGCAGTATTTT
>NA|TRBD2|15|TRBJ2-1|TRBV5-5
CASSIMGLALDEQFF
TGTGCCAGCAGCATAATGGGACTAGCCTTGGATGAGCAGTTCTTC
>NA|TRBD1|13|TRBJ1-4|TRBV10-2
CASSRDRDEKLFF
TGCGCCAGCAGTCGGGACAGGGACGAAAAACTGTTTTTT
>NA|NA|15|TRBJ2-7|TRBV5-4
CASSLEANGAYEQYF
TGTGCCAGCAGCTTGGAGGCCAACGGGGCCTACGAGCAGTACTTC
>NA|TRBD2|14|TRBJ2-5|TRBV6-5
CASSIAGGQETQYF
TGTGCCAGCAGTATAGCGGGGGGGCAAGAGACCCAGTACTTC
>NA|NA|14|TRBJ1-2|TRBV6-5
CASSYSGGNYGYTF
TGTGCCAGCAGTTACAGCGGGGGCAACTATGGCTACACCTTC
>NA|NA|14|TRBJ1-1|TRBV1
CTSSQDMDNTEAFF
TGCACCAGCAGCCAAGATATGGACAACACTGAAGCTTTCTTT